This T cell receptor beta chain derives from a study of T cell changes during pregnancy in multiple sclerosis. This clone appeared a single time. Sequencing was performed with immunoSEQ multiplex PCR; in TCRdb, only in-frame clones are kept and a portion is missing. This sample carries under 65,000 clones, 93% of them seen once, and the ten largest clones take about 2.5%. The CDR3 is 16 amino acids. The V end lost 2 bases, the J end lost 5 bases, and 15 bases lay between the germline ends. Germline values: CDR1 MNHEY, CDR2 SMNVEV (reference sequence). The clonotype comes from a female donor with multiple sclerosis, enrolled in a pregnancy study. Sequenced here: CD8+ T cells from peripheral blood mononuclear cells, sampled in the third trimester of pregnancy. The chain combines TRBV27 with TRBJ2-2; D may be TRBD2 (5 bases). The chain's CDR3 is CASSLRVGVVTGELFF. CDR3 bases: TGTGCCAGCAGTTTACGAGTGGGAGTTGTGACCGGGGAGCTGTTTTTT.